These T cell receptor beta chains were read from a single sample in a study of blood T cell repertoires in COVID-19. The assay was immunoSEQ multiplex PCR, and TCRdb's table has in-frame clones only and misses some. The sample contains about 150,000 clones, roughly 83% of which appear only once. Input material: PBMCs or T cells enriched from blood (not recorded which). These receptors originate from a man in his sixties or seventies who had been exposed to COVID-19. The CDR3 runs from the conserved cysteine through the conserved F or W. D genes are given only for firm matches. Size is omitted from some rows. Given values are once, few, many or a class for expanded clones.

clone_size d_call j_call v_call cdr3_nt cdr3_aa
NA TRBD2 TRBJ2-3 TRBV6-4 TGTGCCAGCAGTGAAACTAGCGGGGTCCCAGATACGCAGTATTTT CASSETSGVPDTQYF
NA NA TRBJ2-3 TRBV10-3 TGTGCCATCAGTGAGTCAGCCTCACGATCAACAGATACGCAGTATTTT CAISESASRSTDTQYF
NA NA TRBJ2-1 TRBV7-6 TGTGCCAGCAGCTTATTCGGACTTCCGTACAATGAGCAGTTCTTC CASSLFGLPYNEQFF
NA TRBD2 TRBJ2-7 TRBV10-3 TGTGCCATCAGTCTAGCGGGAGGCTCCTACGAGCAGTACTTC CAISLAGGSYEQYF
NA TRBD2 TRBJ2-3 TRBV11-2 TGTGCCAGCAGCATGACCGGGACTAGTCGTGATACGCAGTATTTT CASSMTGTSRDTQYF
NA NA TRBJ1-2 TRBV28 TGTGCCAGCAGCCCAGCTGGGCCCGACTATGGCTACACCTTC CASSPAGPDYGYTF
NA NA TRBJ2-5 TRBV7-9 TGTGCCAGCAGCTTAATTTCGATCTCCGGACTAAAAAAGGGGGAGACCCAGTACTTC CASSLISISGLKKGETQYF
once TRBD1 TRBJ2-5 TRBV11-3 TGTGCCAGCTCTGCCGGGACAGCGGAGACCCAGTACTTC CASSAGTAETQYF
once NA TRBJ1-4 TRBV6-1 TGTGCCAGCAGTGAAGGGAGGGTATCGGGCGGGCTGCTCGAAAAACTGTTTTTT CASSEGRVSGGLLEKLFF
NA NA TRBJ1-2 TRBV29-1 TGCAGCGTCCTACAGGCGATCTACACCTTC CSVLQAIYTF
NA TRBD2 TRBJ2-5 TRBV28 TGTGCCAGCAGTTCCGGGGGACTAGCGGGAGCGGCCGAGACCCAGTACTTC CASSSGGLAGAAETQYF
NA NA TRBJ2-7 TRBV30 TGTGCCTGGAGCGCCAGGGCCGAGCAGTACTTC CAWSARAEQYF
NA NA TRBJ2-4 TRBV11-1 TGTGCCAGCAGTCCGGACAGAAACATTCAGTACTTC CASSPDRNIQYF
few NA TRBJ2-1 TRBV4-1 TGCGCCAGCAGCCACCATCCGGGAAAGGGGGGGTACAATGAGCAGTTCTTC CASSHHPGKGGYNEQFF
NA TRBD1 TRBJ1-2 TRBV12-3/TRBV12-4 TGTGCCAGCAGTCCGGGACAGGCGGGCTACACCTTC CASSPGQAGYTF
NA TRBD2 TRBJ2-2 TRBV24-1 TGTGCCACCAGTGCTGGGACTAGCCGAAACACCGGGGAGCTGTTTTTT CATSAGTSRNTGELFF
NA NA TRBJ1-2 TRBV7-8 TGTGCCAGCAGCTTAGCCTCGGAGTATGGCTACACCTTC CASSLASEYGYTF
NA NA TRBJ1-2 TRBV4-1 TGCGCCAGCAGCCAAGATACGCGCAGGGGTTTGGAGGGCTACACCTTC CASSQDTRRGLEGYTF
NA NA TRBJ1-1 TRBV9 TGTGCCAGCAGCCAATACGACCAGGGGCGCGGGGGCGAAGCTTTCTTT CASSQYDQGRGGEAFF
NA TRBD2 TRBJ2-1 TRBV7-8 TGTGCCAGCAGCCCGGGGGGATCCTACAATGAGCAGTTCTTC CASSPGGSYNEQFF
NA NA TRBJ1-1 TRBV7-2 TGTGCCAGCAGCTTAGGAGGCGGGCGGCTTTCCACTGAAGCTTTCTTT CASSLGGGRLSTEAFF
NA NA TRBJ2-4 TRBV28 TGTGCCAGCAAAAATTTACTAGCCAAAAACATTCAGTACTTC CASKNLLAKNIQYF
NA NA TRBJ2-2 TRBV5-1 TGCGCCAGCAGCTTGTCCGCGGGGTTGAACACCGGGGAGCTGTTTTTT CASSLSAGLNTGELFF
NA TRBD1 TRBJ2-7 TRBV2 TGTGCCAGCAGTGAGGGACAGGGATGGGAGCAGTACTTC CASSEGQGWEQYF
few TRBD2 TRBJ2-5 TRBV4-1 TGCGCCAGCAGCCAAGATAGGACTAGCGGCCAAGAGACCCAGTACTTC CASSQDRTSGQETQYF
NA NA TRBJ2-7 TRBV6-5 TGTGCCATTCGGGGGGCCTCCTACGAGCAGTACTTC CAIRGASYEQYF
NA TRBD2 TRBJ2-1 TRBV5-1 TGCGCCAGCAGCCTGGGGACTAGCGGGTCCTACAATGAGCAGTTCTTC CASSLGTSGSYNEQFF
NA NA TRBJ2-7 TRBV19 TGTGCCAGTAGTGAGGGCCAGGGGTACGAGCAGTACTTC CASSEGQGYEQYF
NA TRBD2 TRBJ2-1 TRBV5-1 TGCGCCAGCAACCCGGGCTGGGGCGGGAGAGGCGATGAGCAGTTCTTC CASNPGWGGRGDEQFF
NA TRBD1 TRBJ2-7 TRBV18 TGTGCCAGCTCACATAGACAGGGAAGACTTTACGAGCAGTACTTC CASSHRQGRLYEQYF
NA NA TRBJ2-3 TRBV9 TGTGCCAGCAGCGCGCTACCGGGACAAAGCACAGATACGCAGTATTTT CASSALPGQSTDTQYF
NA NA TRBJ1-2 TRBV10-3 TGTGCCATCAGTGAGGGCAGGGAAGCCTATGGCTACACCTTC CAISEGREAYGYTF
NA NA TRBJ2-7 TRBV7-2 TGTGCCAGCAGCCCTACAGGAACCTCCTACGAGCAGTACTTC CASSPTGTSYEQYF
once NA TRBJ1-3 TRBV4-1 TGCGCCAGCAGCCAATTCGGGAGCTCTGGAAACACCATATATTTT CASSQFGSSGNTIYF
NA NA TRBJ1-6 TRBV5-5 TGTGCCAGCAGCTTTGAGACAGCTAATTCACCCCTCCACTTT CASSFETANSPLHF
NA TRBD2 TRBJ2-1 TRBV4-1 TGCGCCAGCAGCCAAGAGGGCGGACTAGCGGGAAACTACAATGAGCAGTTCTTC CASSQEGGLAGNYNEQFF
NA NA TRBJ1-2 TRBV3-1/TRBV3-2 TGTGCCAGCAGCCAAGCCTCAACGGGGTTAGGTAACTATGGCTACACCTTC CASSQASTGLGNYGYTF
NA TRBD2 TRBJ2-5 TRBV23-1 TGCGCCAGCAGTCAATCAGGGGAGGGTAGGGGGACCCAGTACTTC CASSQSGEGRGTQYF
NA TRBD1 TRBJ1-6 TRBV30 TGTGCCTGGACCCTCCCCGGGACAGTAAAGAATTCACCCCTCCACTTT CAWTLPGTVKNSPLHF
NA NA TRBJ1-2 TRBV28 TGTGCCAGCAGTTTGGAAAACAGGGTCTTAAGTGGCTACACCTTC CASSLENRVLSGYTF
NA NA TRBJ1-1 TRBV7-8 TGTGCCAGCAGCCGAGAGGAGCGGGTGAACACTGAAGCTTTCTTT CASSREERVNTEAFF
NA NA TRBJ1-4 TRBV2 TGTGCCAGCAGGGTTGGCCTTAATGAAAAACTGTTTTTT CASRVGLNEKLFF
NA TRBD1 TRBJ1-2 TRBV28 TGTGCCAGCGCCCCCGGGACAGGGAAGCCCTTAAACTATGGCTACACCTTC CASAPGTGKPLNYGYTF
NA NA TRBJ1-1 TRBV7-3 TGTGCCAGCAGCGCCATAAGGGGTGGTGAAGCTTTCTTT CASSAIRGGEAFF
NA TRBD2 TRBJ2-1 TRBV24-1 TGTGCCACCAGTGGGTCCAGCGGGGGGGTCAATGAGCAGTTCTTC CATSGSSGGVNEQFF
NA NA TRBJ1-4 TRBV21-1 TGTGCCAGCAGCCTAGGAGGGCTTAATGAAAAACTGTTTTTT CASSLGGLNEKLFF
NA TRBD1 TRBJ2-1 TRBV2 TGTGCCAGCAGGACGGACAGGGGTAATGAGCAGTTCTTC CASRTDRGNEQFF
NA NA TRBJ1-3 TRBV19 TGTGCCAGTACGAAAGCGAGGGTACCTGGAAACACCATATATTTT CASTKARVPGNTIYF
once NA TRBJ2-5 TRBV18 TGTGCCAGCTCACCACCAACAGGGCGAGGTATGGAGACCCAGTACTTC CASSPPTGRGMETQYF
NA NA TRBJ1-3 TRBV19 TGTGCCAGTAGTAGACTACCTTCGACAGGTATCCCTGGAAACACCATATATTTT CASSRLPSTGIPGNTIYF
NA NA TRBJ1-2 TRBV27 TGTGCCAGCAGTTTCGGGACAAACTATGGCTACACCTTC CASSFGTNYGYTF
NA NA TRBJ1-4 TRBV28 TGTGCCAGCAGTTTAGGAGGGAGGACTAATGAAAAACTGTTTTTT CASSLGGRTNEKLFF
NA TRBD1 TRBJ1-1 TRBV27 TGTGCCAGCAAGTTGGGACAGATGAACACTGAAGCTTTCTTT CASKLGQMNTEAFF
NA TRBD1 TRBJ1-1 TRBV28 TGTGCCAGCAGTCTCTCAACCGGGACAGTGAACACTGAAGCTTTCTTT CASSLSTGTVNTEAFF